This TCR beta chain was recovered during a study of blood T cell repertoires in COVID-19. V trimming: 4 bases; J trimming: 0 bases; junction bases outside the gene matches: 2. Looked up from germline, CDR1 is LGHDT and CDR2 is YNNKEL (reference sequence). This CDR3 spans 14 amino acids. Only in-frame clones appear in the TCRdb table, and some are missing; sequencing was by immunoSEQ multiplex PCR. Found here are 130,000 to 150,000 clones, over 70% of them singletons; the top ten hold 35% to 40%. The receptor was derived from a man aged 50 to 60 who had recovered from COVID-19. The rearrangement uses TRBV3-1 (or the pseudogene TRBV3-2) and TRBJ1-1, with 7 bases identical to TRBD1. The sequenced sample was peripheral blood. CDR3 in amino acids: CASSPRGMNTEAFF. DNA of the CDR3: TGTGCCAGCAGCCCCAGGGGGATGAACACTGAAGCTTTCTTT.